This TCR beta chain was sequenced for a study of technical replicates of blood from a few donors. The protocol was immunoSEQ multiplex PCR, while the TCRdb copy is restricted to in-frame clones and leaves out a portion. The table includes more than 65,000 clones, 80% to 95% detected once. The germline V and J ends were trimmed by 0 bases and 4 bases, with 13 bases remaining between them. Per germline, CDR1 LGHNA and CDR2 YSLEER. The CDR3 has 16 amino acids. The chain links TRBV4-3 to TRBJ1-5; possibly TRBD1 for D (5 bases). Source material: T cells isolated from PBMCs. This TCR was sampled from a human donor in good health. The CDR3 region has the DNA TGCGCCAGCAGCCAAGAGTACAGACGACAGAATCAGCCCCAGCATTTT. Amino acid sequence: CASSQEYRRQNQPQHF.